These 9 T cell receptor beta chains came from one sample sequenced in a study of response to subunit inactivated influenza vaccine. Via MiXCR, TCRdb re-called the RT-PCR reads, giving one row per CDR3 protein. The repertoire includes around 750,000 distinct CDR3 sequences, 21% of them detected once, and around 9.6% sits in the top ten. Sequenced here: PBMCs from blood, sampled approximately 5 days after vaccination. These receptor sequences come from a man between 50 and 59 years old who received an inactivated influenza vaccine.

This clonotype was recorded once. This chain joins TRBV6-1 and TRBJ2-7, with 7 nucleotides matching TRBD2. V lost 2 bases, J lost 6 bases, and 7 bases stayed unmatched. Germline V gives CDR1 MNHNS, CDR2 SASEGT. This CDR3 has 14 residues. The CDR3 DNA is TGTGCCAGCAGTGAAAGCTCCAGGGAGGGCGAGCAGTACTTC. This codes for CASSESSREGEQYF.

The J gene is TRBJ2-2, the V gene TRBV28; 12 nucleotides agree with TRBD2. V dropped 3 bases and J dropped 5; count of bases not matched to a gene: 4. This CDR3 contains 16 residues. The germline V gene encodes CDR1 MDHEN and CDR2 SYDVKM. The CDR3 sequence is CASSLGLAGVTGELFF. As DNA, the CDR3 is TGTGCCAGCAGTTTGGGACTAGCGGGTGTGACCGGGGAGCTGTTTTTT.

This clonotype was counted ten times or more. The V call is TRBV12-3 or TRBV12-4, the J call TRBJ1-5; no reliable D call. CDR3 length: 13 amino acids. Trimming shortened V by 3 bases and J by 7 bases, and 10 bases separated the two germline ends. The CDR3 DNA is TGTGCCAGCAGTTTCGGAGGAGGCCAGCCCCAGCATTTT. Translating gives CASSFGGGQPQHF.

The rearrangement links TRBV4-2 to TRBJ1-5, with D tentatively TRBD1 (5 bases). CDR3 size: 14 residues. V lost 0 bases, J lost 7 bases, and 10 bases lay in between. The germline CDR1 and CDR2 sequences are LGHNA and YNFKEQ. In DNA form, the CDR3 reads TGTGCCAGCAGCCAAGAAAGCCGGGACCAGCCCCAGCATTTT. It codes for CASSQESRDQPQHF.

This clonotype showed up just a few times. V and J are TRBV3-1 and TRBJ2-1; the D gene is possibly TRBD2 (6 bases). The V and J ends lost 3 bases and 8 bases respectively, with 8 bases between them. In germline, CDR1 is LGHDT, CDR2 YNNKEL (reference sequence). The CDR3 sequence is 12 residues long. CDR3 sequence: CASSQTRDEQFF. For the CDR3, the DNA is TGTGCCAGCAGCCAGACTAGGGATGAGCAGTTCTTC.

The chain's CDR3 is CASSYSTGGGTEAFF. CDR3 bases: TGCGCCAGCAGCTACTCTACAGGGGGCGGCACTGAAGCTTTCTTT. The rearrangement links TRBV5-1 to TRBJ1-1; TRBD1 aligns across 9 bases. The CDR3 sequence is 15 residues long. V was clipped by 3 bases and J by 4 bases; unmatched bases: 7. Germline CDR1 is SGHRS and CDR2 is YFSETQ.

This clonotype was counted a few times. The rearrangement uses TRBV7-9 and TRBJ2-7, with unresolved D. The germline V gene encodes CDR1 SEHNR and CDR2 FQNEAQ (reference sequence). The length of the CDR3 is 11 residues. V lost 5 bases and J 4 bases, leaving 6 bases between the germline ends. This chain's CDR3 is CASSILYEQYF. Here the CDR3 DNA reads TGTGCCAGCAGCATTTTATACGAGCAGTACTTC.

This clonotype came up a few times. V is TRBV25-1 and J is TRBJ1-1; 10 bases agree with TRBD1. The CDR3 loop spans 16 amino acids. Germline CDR1 is MGHDK and CDR2 is SYGVNS. Trimming cost V 1 base and J 7 bases; bases outside gene matches: 9. CDR3 residues: CASSEFPPDRGIEAFF. The DNA for the CDR3 is TGTGCCAGCAGTGAATTTCCGCCGGACAGGGGGATTGAAGCTTTCTTT.

This clonotype was detected once. The chain is built from TRBV11-1 and TRBJ1-6; D perhaps matches TRBD1 (6 bases). The germline CDR1 and CDR2 sequences are SGHAT and FQDESV (reference sequence). The CDR3 contains 15 residues. Deletions cut 6 bases from V and 2 bases from J, with 11 bases between. CDR3 sequence (DNA): TGTGCCAGCAGACCGGACAGAACCTATAATTCACCCCTCCACTTT. This gives the protein CASRPDRTYNSPLHF.